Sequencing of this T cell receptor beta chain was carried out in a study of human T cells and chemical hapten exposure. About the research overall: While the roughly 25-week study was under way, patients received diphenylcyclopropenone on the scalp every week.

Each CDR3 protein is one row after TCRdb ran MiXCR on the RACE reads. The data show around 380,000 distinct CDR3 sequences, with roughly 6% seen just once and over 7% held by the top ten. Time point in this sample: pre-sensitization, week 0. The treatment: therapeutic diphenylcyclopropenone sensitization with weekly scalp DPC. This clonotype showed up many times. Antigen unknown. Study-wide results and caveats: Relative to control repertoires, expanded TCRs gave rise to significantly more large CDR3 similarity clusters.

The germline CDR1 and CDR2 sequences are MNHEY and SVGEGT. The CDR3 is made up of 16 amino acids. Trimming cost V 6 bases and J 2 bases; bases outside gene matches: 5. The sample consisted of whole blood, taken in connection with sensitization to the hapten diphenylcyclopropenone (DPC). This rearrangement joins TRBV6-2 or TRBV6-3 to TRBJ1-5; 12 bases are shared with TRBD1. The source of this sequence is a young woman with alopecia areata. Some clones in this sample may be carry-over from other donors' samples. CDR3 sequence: CASRPGTGGGNQPQHF. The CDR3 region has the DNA TGTGCCAGCAGGCCAGGGACAGGGGGCGGCAATCAGCCCCAGCATTTT.